This TCR beta chain originates from a study of blood T cell repertoires in COVID-19. Whole-study context: Acute and convalescent COVID-19 samples came from the United States, Italy and Spain. The analysed material was cDNA or gDNA that came from T cells, B-cell-depleted T cells, or PBMCs.

Original analysis: Cell counts per sample came from amplifying reference gene primers. Profiled with immunoSEQ multiplex PCR; TCRdb holds only in-frame clones, not every one. V and J calls and clone size are copied from that table; D and trimming were computed from the DNA. The sample holds 65,000 to 85,000 clones, 88% seen once. V lost 2 bases to trimming and J lost 2 bases, with 9 bases between them. CDR1 MNHEY and CDR2 SVGAGI come from the germline V gene. The CDR3 is 14 amino acids. The sequence was collected from a human donor in a cohort sampled during active COVID-19. V and J are TRBV6-5 and TRBJ2-5; D remains ambiguous. The sample was peripheral blood. The CDR3 reads CASSYPYPQETQYF. The CDR3 DNA follows: TGTGCCAGCAGTTACCCCTACCCACAAGAGACCCAGTACTTC.